This T cell receptor (beta chain) emerged from a study of blood T cell repertoires in COVID-19. J gave up 8 bases and V 10 bases, and 11 bases lay outside the gene matches. The length of the CDR3 is 13 residues. The data were produced by immunoSEQ multiplex PCR, yet TCRdb's version contains in-frame clones alone and is incomplete. The sample holds hundreds of thousands of clones, more than 80% seen once. Material for sequencing was peripheral blood. The chain joins TRBV12-3 or TRBV12-4 to TRBJ1-1; 9 nucleotides line up with TRBD1. The receptor was isolated from a woman aged 25 to 39 with COVID-19, enrolled during active disease. The chain's CDR3 is CAIRRGTGSEAFF. In DNA, the CDR3 is TGTGCCATCCGACGGGGGACAGGGTCGGAAGCTTTCTTT.